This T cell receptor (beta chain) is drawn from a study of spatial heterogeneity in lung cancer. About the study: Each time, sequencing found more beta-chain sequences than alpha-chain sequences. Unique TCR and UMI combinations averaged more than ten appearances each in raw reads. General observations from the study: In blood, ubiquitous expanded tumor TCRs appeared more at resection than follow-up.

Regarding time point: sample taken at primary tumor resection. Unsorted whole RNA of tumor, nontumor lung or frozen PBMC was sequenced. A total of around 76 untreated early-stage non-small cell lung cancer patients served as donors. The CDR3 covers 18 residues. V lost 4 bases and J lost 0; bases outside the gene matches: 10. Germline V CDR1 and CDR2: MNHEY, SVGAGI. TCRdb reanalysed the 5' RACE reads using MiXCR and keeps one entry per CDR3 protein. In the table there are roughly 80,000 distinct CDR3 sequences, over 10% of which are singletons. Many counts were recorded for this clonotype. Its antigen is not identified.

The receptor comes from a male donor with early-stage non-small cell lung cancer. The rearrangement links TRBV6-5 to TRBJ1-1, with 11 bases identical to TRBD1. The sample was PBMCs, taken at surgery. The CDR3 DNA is TGTGCCAGCAGTTGGGCCGGGACAGGGGGTTATATGAACACTGAAGCTTTCTTT. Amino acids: CASSWAGTGGYMNTEAFF.